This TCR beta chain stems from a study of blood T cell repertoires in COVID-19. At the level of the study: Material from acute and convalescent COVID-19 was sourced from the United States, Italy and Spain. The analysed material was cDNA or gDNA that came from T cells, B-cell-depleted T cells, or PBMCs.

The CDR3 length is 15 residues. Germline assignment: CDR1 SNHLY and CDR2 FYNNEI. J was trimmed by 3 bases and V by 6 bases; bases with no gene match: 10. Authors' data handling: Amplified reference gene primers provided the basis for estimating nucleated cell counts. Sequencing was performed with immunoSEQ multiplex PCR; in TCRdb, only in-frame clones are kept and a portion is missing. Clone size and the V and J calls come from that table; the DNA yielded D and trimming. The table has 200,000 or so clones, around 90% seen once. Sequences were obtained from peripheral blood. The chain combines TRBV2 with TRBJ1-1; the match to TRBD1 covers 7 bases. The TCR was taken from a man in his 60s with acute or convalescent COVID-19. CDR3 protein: CASRSLTGRDTEAFF. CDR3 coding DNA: TGTGCCAGCAGGAGCCTGACAGGGCGGGACACTGAAGCTTTCTTT. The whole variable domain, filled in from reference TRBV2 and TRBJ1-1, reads EPEVTQTPSHQVTQMGQEVILRCVPISNHLYFYWYRQILGQKVEFLVSFYNNEISEKSEIFDDQFSVERPDGSNFTLKIRSTKLEDSAMYFCASRSLTGRDTEAFFGQGTRLTVV.